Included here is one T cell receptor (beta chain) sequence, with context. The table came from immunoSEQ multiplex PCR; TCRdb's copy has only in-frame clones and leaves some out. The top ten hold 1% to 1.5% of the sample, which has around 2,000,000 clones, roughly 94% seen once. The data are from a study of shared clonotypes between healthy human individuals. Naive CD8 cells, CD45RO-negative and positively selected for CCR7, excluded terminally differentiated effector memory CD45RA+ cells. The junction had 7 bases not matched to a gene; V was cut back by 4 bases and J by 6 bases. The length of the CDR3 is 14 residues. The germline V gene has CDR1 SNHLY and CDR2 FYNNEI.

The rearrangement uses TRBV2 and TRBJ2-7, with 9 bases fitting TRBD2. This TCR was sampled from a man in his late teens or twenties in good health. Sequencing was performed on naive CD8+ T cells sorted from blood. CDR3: CASSGISGGSEQYF. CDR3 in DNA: TGTGCCAGCAGTGGAATTAGCGGGGGCTCCGAGCAGTACTTC. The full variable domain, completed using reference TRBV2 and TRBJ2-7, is EPEVTQTPSHQVTQMGQEVILRCVPISNHLYFYWYRQILGQKVEFLVSFYNNEISEKSEIFDDQFSVERPDGSNFTLKIRSTKLEDSAMYFCASSGISGGSEQYFGPGTRLTVT.